This TCR beta chain originates from a study of blood T cell repertoires in COVID-19. The wider study: PBMCs, B-cell-depleted T cells, or T cells provided the cDNA or gDNA that made up the material.

V was clipped by 1 base and J by 6 bases; unmatched bases: 13. The length of the CDR3 is 18 residues. Germline V gene sequence: CDR1 SGHAT, CDR2 FQNNGV. How the authors handled the data: By means of reference gene primer amplification, nucleated cell counts were estimated. Profiled with immunoSEQ multiplex PCR; TCRdb holds only in-frame clones, not every one. D and trimming were read from the DNA, whereas the V and J calls and clone size are those reported in that table. The table shows 70,000 to 95,000 clones, with 86% occurring only once. The chain recombines TRBV11-2 with TRBJ2-3, with 10 nucleotides matching TRBD2. The TCR sequence derives from a human donor in a cohort sampled during active COVID-19. The sample consisted of peripheral blood. The CDR3 nucleotides read TGTGCCAGCAGCTTAGTCCTTCCCCTAGCGGGAGAGCGGGATACGCAGTATTTT. It codes for CASSLVLPLAGERDTQYF.